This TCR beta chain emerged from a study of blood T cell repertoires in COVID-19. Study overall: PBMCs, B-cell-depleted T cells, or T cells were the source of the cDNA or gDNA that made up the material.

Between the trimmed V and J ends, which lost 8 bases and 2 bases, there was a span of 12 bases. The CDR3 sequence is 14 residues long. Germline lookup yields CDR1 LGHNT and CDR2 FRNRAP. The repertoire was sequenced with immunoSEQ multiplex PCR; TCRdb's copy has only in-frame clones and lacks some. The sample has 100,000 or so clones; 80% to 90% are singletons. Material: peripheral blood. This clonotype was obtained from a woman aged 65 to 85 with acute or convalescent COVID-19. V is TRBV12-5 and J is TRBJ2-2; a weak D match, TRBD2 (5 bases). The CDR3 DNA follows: TGTGCTAGTAGCCGGGATTCTAACACCGGGGAGCTGTTTTTT. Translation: CASSRDSNTGELFF.